This T cell receptor beta chain was recorded in a study of PD-L1 blockade in urothelial cancer. About the study: A median of approximately 150,000 T cells was found in the blood samples.

Study-level results: At the 3-week point, tumor-associated blood clones expanded more in durable-benefit patients.

As for this clone: Its specificity is unknown.

For each patient, 1 to 8 samples were obtained, pretreatment and on-treatment. Profiling relied on immunoSEQ multiplex PCR, and the TCRdb table lists in-frame clones only, not all of them. Among about 88,000 clones listed, approximately 90% were seen once. The CDR3 is 16 amino acids. Trimming removed 4 bases from V and 6 bases from J; junction bases left unmatched: 15. Germline V gene lookup returns CDR1 LNHDA and CDR2 SQIVND (reference sequence). Sequences were derived from PBMCs, sampled around atezolizumab (anti-PD-L1) treatment. This TCR was sampled from a man aged 60 to 69 with urothelial cancer. The chain recombines TRBV19 with TRBJ2-7; 7 bases match TRBD1. The CDR3 loop is CASSSRQGLIPGEQYF. CDR3 in DNA: TGTGCCAGTAGTAGCAGACAGGGTTTAATTCCCGGCGAGCAGTACTTC.